Below are 15 T cell receptor beta chains sequenced from a single sample in a study of chemoradiotherapy in HPV16-positive cancers (dated by TCRdb to about 2022). Library construction relied on the immunoSEQ multiplex PCR assay. This immuneACCESS table, as held by TCRdb, lists in-frame sequences with V and J called but not all clones. Of the missing ones, under half trace to an unresolved V gene in checked studies; the others have no known cause. The sample includes approximately 1,300 clones, with around three quarters observed a single time. Under 15% of the sample is in the top ten clones. The specimen was tumor tissue, collected from a patient who underwent chemoradiotherapy. Receptor source: a human donor with HPV-associated anogenital cancer.

The CDR3 bases are TGTGCCAGCAGCTTAGACGTAGCGGGAGTGGGGTACAATGAGCAGTTCTTC. Amino acid sequence: CASSLDVAGVGYNEQFF. The chain couples TRBV7-2 to TRBJ2-1; TRBD2 agrees at 9 bases. V lost 1 base to trimming and J lost 4 bases; unmatched junction nucleotides: 8. The V gene's germline CDR1 is SGHTA and CDR2 FQGNSA. CDR3 length equals 17 residues.

This chain connects TRBV9 to TRBJ2-3; D ambiguous. The CDR3 has 16 amino acids. The germline V and J ends were trimmed by 1 base and 0 bases, with 12 bases remaining between them. In germline, CDR1 is SGDLS, CDR2 YYNGEE. DNA for the CDR3: TGTGCCAGCAGCGTACAGTCCGGGTCTAGCACAGATACGCAGTATTTT. It specifies CASSVQSGSSTDTQYF.

This clone was seen more than once but under ten times. V and J are TRBV9 and TRBJ2-3; weak D call: TRBD1 (5 bases). With 1 base removed from V and 4 bases from J, the gap between germline ends came to 16 bases. This CDR3 has 16 amino acids. In germline, CDR1 is SGDLS, CDR2 YYNGEE. CDR3 sequence (DNA): TGTGCCAGCAGCGTAACCACAGGCCCTCACGCAGATACGCAGTATTTT. Translation: CASSVTTGPHADTQYF.

CDR3 residues: CASSLYRYSNQPQHF. DNA for the CDR3: TGTGCCAGCAGCCTATACAGGTATAGCAATCAGCCCCAGCATTTT. This chain joins TRBV4-2 and TRBJ1-5; possible D gene TRBD1, 5 bases. Trimming removed 4 bases from V and 0 bases from J, with 10 bases in between. The CDR3 spans 15 residues. Germline V CDR1 and CDR2: LGHNA, YNFKEQ.

The V call is TRBV5-1, the J call TRBJ1-1; D is undetermined. The CDR3 totals 13 residues. The V and J ends lost 5 bases and 4 bases respectively, with 12 bases between them. Germline V gene sequence: CDR1 SGHRS, CDR2 YFSETQ. Here the CDR3 DNA reads TGCGCCAGCAGGGGGAGGGATGGCACTGAAGCTTTCTTT. Amino acid sequence: CASRGRDGTEAFF.

V and J are TRBV9 and TRBJ2-3, with 8 bases aligning to TRBD2. Trimming cost V 2 bases and J 6 bases; bases outside gene matches: 8. The CDR3 runs to 15 residues. CDR1 and CDR2 from the germline V gene are SGDLS and YYNGEE. The DNA of the CDR3 is TGTGCCAGCAGCGTGGCCGGGACTAGAGCGGATACGCAGTATTTT. Protein product: CASSVAGTRADTQYF.

This clone was found a few times. The chain couples TRBV11-3 to TRBJ2-3; D is ambiguous. The V end lost 5 bases, the J end lost 0 bases, and 3 bases lay between the germline ends. Germline-derived CDR1 and CDR2 are SGHNT and YENEEA. The CDR3 has 12 residues. CDR3 amino acids: CASSPSTDTQYF. For the CDR3, the DNA is TGTGCCAGCAGCCCCAGCACAGATACGCAGTATTTT.

The chain carries TRBV11-3 and TRBJ1-1; 8 bases map to TRBD1. Trimming removed 1 base from V and 1 base from J; junction bases left unmatched: 5. Germline CDR1 SGHNT, CDR2 YENEEA. CDR3 length: 16 residues. This chain's CDR3 is CASSLVSGTGNTEAFF. The CDR3 DNA is TGTGCCAGCAGCTTAGTCTCCGGGACAGGGAACACTGAAGCTTTCTTT.

This clone showed up just a few times. The chain carries TRBV6-6 and TRBJ1-5, with 8 positions matching TRBD1. V shed 6 bases and J 2 bases; nucleotides not matched to a gene: 0. CDR1 and CDR2 (germline): MNHNY, SVGAGI (reference sequence). This CDR3 is built from 13 residues. The CDR3 here is CASRTGGNQPQHF. The CDR3 bases are TGTGCCAGCAGGACAGGGGGCAATCAGCCCCAGCATTTT.

V gene TRBV6-1 combines with J gene TRBJ1-2; perhaps TRBD1 as D (6 bases). V was clipped by 7 bases and J by 7 bases, with 19 bases between them. Germline V gene data show CDR1 as MNHNS and CDR2 as SASEGT. This CDR3 region has 14 residues. The CDR3 sequence is CASTREGGRSGYTF. Written as DNA, the CDR3 is TGTGCCAGCACCCGAGAGGGGGGTAGGAGTGGCTACACCTTC.

The CDR3 here is CASSPRWGEQFF. CDR3 nucleotide sequence: TGTGCCAGCAGCCCGCGGTGGGGTGAGCAGTTCTTC. This chain joins TRBV5-5 and TRBJ2-1; no definite D call. Per germline, CDR1 SGHKS and CDR2 YYEKEE (reference sequence). Trimming removed 4 bases from V and 9 bases from J, with 11 bases in between. CDR3 size: 12 residues.

The chain uses TRBV11-2 and TRBJ1-2; tentatively, D is TRBD1 (5 bases). Germline V gene sequence: CDR1 SGHAT, CDR2 FQNNGV. This CDR3 has 11 amino acids. V was pared by 10 bases and J by 7 bases, with 13 bases between. The CDR3 region is CATRDGAGYTF. The DNA for the CDR3 is TGTGCCACCCGCGACGGGGCTGGCTACACCTTC.

This chain connects TRBV7-9 to TRBJ2-5; 8 nucleotides match TRBD1. In germline, CDR1 is SEHNR, CDR2 FQNEAQ (reference sequence). The CDR3 has 17 residues. The J segment lost 2 bases and the V segment lost 5 bases, leaving 13 bases of the junction unmatched. CDR3 DNA sequence: TGTGCCAGCAGCCCACCTTGGACAGGGCCGTTTCAAGAGACCCAGTACTTC. This translates into CASSPPWTGPFQETQYF.

The rearrangement links TRBV11-2 to TRBJ2-7, with TRBD2 identical over 8 bases. CDR3 size: 16 residues. J gave up 0 bases and V 4 bases, and 8 bases lay outside the gene matches. Germline CDR1 reads SGHAT; CDR2 reads FQNNGV. The CDR3 DNA reads as TGTGCCAGCAGCTCCTTTAGCGGGATCTACTCCTACGAGCAGTACTTC. It translates to CASSSFSGIYSYEQYF.

The count of this clone is one. The chain is built from TRBV6-5 and TRBJ2-1; 9 positions agree with TRBD1. CDR3 length: 14 residues. CDR1 is MNHEY and CDR2 is SVGAGI in the germline V gene. Trimming took 4 bases from V and 4 from J; bases not matched to a gene: 2. The CDR3 region is CASSSGTGYNEQFF. The CDR3 DNA reads as TGTGCCAGCAGTTCCGGGACAGGGTACAATGAGCAGTTCTTC.